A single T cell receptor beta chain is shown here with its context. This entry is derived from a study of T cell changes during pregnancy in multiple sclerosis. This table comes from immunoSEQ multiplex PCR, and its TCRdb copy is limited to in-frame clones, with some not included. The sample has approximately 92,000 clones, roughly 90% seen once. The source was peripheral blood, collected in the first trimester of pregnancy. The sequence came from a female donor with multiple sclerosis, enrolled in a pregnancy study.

The CDR3 region is CASSLGQSSYEQYF. DNA for the CDR3: TGCGCCAGCAGCTTGGGACAGAGCTCCTACGAGCAGTACTTC. The chain links TRBV5-1 to TRBJ2-7; a possible D gene is TRBD1 (5 bases). Between the trimmed V and J ends, which lost 0 bases and 0 bases, there was a span of 7 bases. The CDR3 is 14 amino acids. Germline V lookup: CDR1 SGHRS, CDR2 YFSETQ. Complete variable domain (other parts from reference TRBV5-1 and TRBJ2-7): KAGVTQTPRYLIKTRGQQVTLSCSPISGHRSVSWYQQTPGQGLQFLFEYFSETQRNKGNFPGRFSGRQFSNSRSEMNVSTLELGDSALYLCASSLGQSSYEQYFGPGTRLTVT.